The clone carrying this T cell receptor beta chain was counted at least ten times. No antigen is known for it. The source of the sample is a study of CD8 T cells in ankylosing spondylitis. Study findings and constraints: Earlier literature documents some of the motif variants in reactive arthritis synovial fluid and blood. Matched synovial fluid from ankylosing spondylitis patients was reported to be enriched for disease-linked clones. A motif in TCR beta, a set of fewer than ten highly homologous variants, appeared characteristic of ankylosing spondylitis blood.

In making TCR beta libraries, quantitative 5'-RACE with molecular barcodes was used. In TCRdb, the 5' RACE reads were re-called with MiXCR into one record per CDR3 protein. The sample shows fewer than 80,000 distinct CDR3 sequences, roughly 5% of them seen only once. Trimming removed 6 bases from V and 8 bases from J, with 13 bases in between. Germline CDR1 is MNHNS and CDR2 is SASEGT. The CDR3 consists of 13 residues. Sequenced material: blood, either unsorted or a sorted T cell fraction (not recorded which). V gene TRBV6-1 combines with J gene TRBJ1-4; possibly TRBD1 for D (5 bases). The TCR was taken from a male donor with ankylosing spondylitis or in good health (not recorded which). CDR3 sequence: CASRFPGDEKLFF. CDR3 coding DNA: TGTGCCAGCAGATTCCCCGGGGACGAAAAACTGTTTTTT.